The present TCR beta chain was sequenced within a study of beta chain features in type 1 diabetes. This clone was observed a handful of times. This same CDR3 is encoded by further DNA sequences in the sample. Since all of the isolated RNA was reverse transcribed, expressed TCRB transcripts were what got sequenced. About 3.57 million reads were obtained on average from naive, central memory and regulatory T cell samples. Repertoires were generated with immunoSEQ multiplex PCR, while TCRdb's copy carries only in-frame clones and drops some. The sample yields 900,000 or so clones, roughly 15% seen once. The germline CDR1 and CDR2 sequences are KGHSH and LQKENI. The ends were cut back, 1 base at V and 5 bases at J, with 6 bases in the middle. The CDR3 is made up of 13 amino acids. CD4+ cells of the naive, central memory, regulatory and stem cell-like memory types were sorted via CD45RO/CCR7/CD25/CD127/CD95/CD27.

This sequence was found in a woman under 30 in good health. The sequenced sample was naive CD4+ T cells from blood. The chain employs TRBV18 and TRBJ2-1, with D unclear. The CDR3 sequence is CASSPHPDNEQFF. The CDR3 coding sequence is TGTGCCAGCTCACCACACCCTGACAATGAGCAGTTCTTC.